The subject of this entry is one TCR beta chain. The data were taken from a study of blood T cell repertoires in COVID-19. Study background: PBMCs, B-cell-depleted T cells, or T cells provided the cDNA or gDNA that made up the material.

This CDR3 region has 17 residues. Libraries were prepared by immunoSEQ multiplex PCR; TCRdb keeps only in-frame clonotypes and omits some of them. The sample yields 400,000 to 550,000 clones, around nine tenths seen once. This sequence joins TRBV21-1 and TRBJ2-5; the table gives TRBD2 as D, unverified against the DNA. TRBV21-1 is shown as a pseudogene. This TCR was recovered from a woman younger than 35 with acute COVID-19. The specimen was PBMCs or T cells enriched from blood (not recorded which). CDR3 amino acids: CASSNPAPGLSQETQYF. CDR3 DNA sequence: TGTGCCAGCAGCAATCCCGCACCGGGACTTAGCCAAGAGACCCAGTACTTC.